This T cell receptor (beta chain) was sequenced during a study of blood T cell repertoires in COVID-19. Measured with immunoSEQ multiplex PCR; TCRdb has only the in-frame clones, and not every one. The sample includes hundreds of thousands of clones, 88% of them seen just once. This clonotype was sampled from a woman aged 70-85 years with COVID-19, enrolled during active disease. The sequencing sample was made of peripheral blood.

For the CDR3, the DNA is TGCGCCAGCAGCCCCGACCCGGGACAGGGAGGACGGGAGACCCAGTACTTC. As protein: CASSPDPGQGGRETQYF. The chain uses TRBV5-1 and TRBJ2-5; 9 nucleotides align to TRBD1. Germline V CDR1 and CDR2: SGHRS, YFSETQ. This CDR3 is 17 amino acids long. The V and J ends lost 4 bases and 5 bases, in that order; junction bases with no gene match: 15.